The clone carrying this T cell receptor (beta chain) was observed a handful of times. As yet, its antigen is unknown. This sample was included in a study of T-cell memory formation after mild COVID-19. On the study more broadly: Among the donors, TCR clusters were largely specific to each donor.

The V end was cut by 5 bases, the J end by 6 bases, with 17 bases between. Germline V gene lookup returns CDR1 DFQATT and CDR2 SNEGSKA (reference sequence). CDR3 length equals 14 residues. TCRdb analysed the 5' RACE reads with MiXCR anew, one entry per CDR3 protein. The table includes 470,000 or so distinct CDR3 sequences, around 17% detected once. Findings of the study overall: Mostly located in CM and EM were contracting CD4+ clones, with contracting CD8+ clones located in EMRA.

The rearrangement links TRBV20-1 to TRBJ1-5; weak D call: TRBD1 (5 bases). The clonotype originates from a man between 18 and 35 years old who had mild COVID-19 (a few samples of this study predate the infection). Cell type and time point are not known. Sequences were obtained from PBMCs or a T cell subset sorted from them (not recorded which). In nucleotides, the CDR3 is TGCAGTGCTGGGGGTGCCGGGACGGGTCAGCCCCAGCATTTT. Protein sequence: CSAGGAGTGQPQHF.